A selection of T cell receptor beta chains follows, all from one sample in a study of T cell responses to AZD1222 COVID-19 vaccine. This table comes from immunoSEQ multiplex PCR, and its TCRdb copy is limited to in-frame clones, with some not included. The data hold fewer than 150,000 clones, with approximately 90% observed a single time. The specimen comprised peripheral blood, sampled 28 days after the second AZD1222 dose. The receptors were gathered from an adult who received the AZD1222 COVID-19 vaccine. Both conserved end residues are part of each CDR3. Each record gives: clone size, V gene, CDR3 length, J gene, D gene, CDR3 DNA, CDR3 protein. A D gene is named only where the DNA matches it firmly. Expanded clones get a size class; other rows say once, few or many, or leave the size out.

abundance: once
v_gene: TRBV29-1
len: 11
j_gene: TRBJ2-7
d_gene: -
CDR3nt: TGCAGCGTTGAACAGGGATACGAGCAGTACTTC
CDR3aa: CSVEQGYEQYF

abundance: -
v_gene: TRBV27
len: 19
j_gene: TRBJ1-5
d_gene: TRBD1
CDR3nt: TGTGCCAGCAGTTTATCCGGGGACAGGTTCGGGACAATGGGTCAGCCCCAGCATTTT
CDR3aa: CASSLSGDRFGTMGQPQHF

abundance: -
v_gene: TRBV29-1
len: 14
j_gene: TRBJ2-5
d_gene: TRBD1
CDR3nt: TGCAGCGCCTCCGGGACAGGATACCAAGAGACCCAGTACTTC
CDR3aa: CSASGTGYQETQYF

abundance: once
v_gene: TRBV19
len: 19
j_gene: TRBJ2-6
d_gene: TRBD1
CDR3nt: TGTGCCAGTAGTAGGTCAGGGGGCTTCTACCATGCTGGGGCCAACGTCCTGACTTTC
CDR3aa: CASSRSGGFYHAGANVLTF

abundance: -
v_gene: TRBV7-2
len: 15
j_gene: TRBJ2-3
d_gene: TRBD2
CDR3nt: TGTGCCAGCAGCTCAGCGGGGGGGTTCACAGATACGCAGTATTTT
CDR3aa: CASSSAGGFTDTQYF

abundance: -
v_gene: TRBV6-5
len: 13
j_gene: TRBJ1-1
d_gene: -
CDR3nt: TGTGCCAGCAGCCACCCTGGCAGTTATGAAGCTTTCTTT
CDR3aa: CASSHPGSYEAFF

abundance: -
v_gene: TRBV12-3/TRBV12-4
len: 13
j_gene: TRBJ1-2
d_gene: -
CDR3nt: TGTGCCAGCAGTTTTCGGGGGGAGGGTGGCTACACCTTC
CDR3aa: CASSFRGEGGYTF

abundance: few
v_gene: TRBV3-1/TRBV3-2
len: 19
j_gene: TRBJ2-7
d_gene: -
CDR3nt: TGTGCCAGCAGCCAAGAATTGGGCCCCAGCAGCGAGAGCTCCTACGAGCAGTACTTC
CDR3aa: CASSQELGPSSESSYEQYF

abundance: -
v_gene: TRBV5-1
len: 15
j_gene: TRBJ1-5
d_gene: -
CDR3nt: TGCGCCAGCAGCTTGGAAGGAGGAGTTCTGCAGCCCCAGCATTTT
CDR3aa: CASSLEGGVLQPQHF

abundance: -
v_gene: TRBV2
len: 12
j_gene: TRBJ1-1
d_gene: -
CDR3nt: TGTGCCAGCACTCCAGCCTACACTGAAGCTTTCTTT
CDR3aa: CASTPAYTEAFF

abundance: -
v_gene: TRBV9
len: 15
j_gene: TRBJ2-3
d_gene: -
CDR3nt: TGTGCCAGCACCCTGGGGCTGCTACTCACAGATACGCAGTATTTT
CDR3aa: CASTLGLLLTDTQYF

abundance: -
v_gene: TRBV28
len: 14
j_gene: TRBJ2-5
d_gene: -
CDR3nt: TGTGCCAGCAGTTTTGGCCGACGGACGGAGACCCAGTACTTC
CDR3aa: CASSFGRRTETQYF

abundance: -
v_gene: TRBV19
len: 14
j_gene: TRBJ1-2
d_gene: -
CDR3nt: TGTGCCAGTTCGATAGGACAGATCAACTATGGCTACACCTTC
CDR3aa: CASSIGQINYGYTF

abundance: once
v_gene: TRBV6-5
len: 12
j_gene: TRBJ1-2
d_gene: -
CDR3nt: TGTGCCAGCAGTTACCTTGGGGACGGCTACACCTTC
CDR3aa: CASSYLGDGYTF

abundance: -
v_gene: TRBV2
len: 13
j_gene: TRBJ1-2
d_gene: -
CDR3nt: TGTGCCAGCAGTGAAGGGGGGACGTGGGGCTACACCTTC
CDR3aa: CASSEGGTWGYTF

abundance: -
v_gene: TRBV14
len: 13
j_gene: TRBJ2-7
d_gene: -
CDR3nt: TGTGCCAGCAGCCAAGCGATAACGTACGAGCAGTACTTC
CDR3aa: CASSQAITYEQYF

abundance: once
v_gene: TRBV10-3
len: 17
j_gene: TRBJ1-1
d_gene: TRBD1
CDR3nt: TGTGCCATCATGCCATGGACACCTCAGGGGGGGATCACTGAAGCTTTCTTT
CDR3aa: CAIMPWTPQGGITEAFF

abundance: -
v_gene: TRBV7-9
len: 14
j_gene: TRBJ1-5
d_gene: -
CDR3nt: TGTGCCAGCAGCTGGGGCGGGAGCAATCAGCCCCAGCATTTT
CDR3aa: CASSWGGSNQPQHF

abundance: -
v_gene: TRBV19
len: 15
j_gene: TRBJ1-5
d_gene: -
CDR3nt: TGTGCCAGTAGTATCCCGGACGGCTGGGATCAGCCCCAGCATTTT
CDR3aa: CASSIPDGWDQPQHF

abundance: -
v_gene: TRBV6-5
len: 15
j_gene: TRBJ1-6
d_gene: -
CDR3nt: TGTGCCAGCAGTTACTCCCACGGGGCTGGCTCACCCCTCCACTTT
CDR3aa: CASSYSHGAGSPLHF

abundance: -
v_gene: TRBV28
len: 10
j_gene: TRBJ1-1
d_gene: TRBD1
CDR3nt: TGTGCCACCAGAGGGGGCGAAGCTTTCTTT
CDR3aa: CATRGGEAFF

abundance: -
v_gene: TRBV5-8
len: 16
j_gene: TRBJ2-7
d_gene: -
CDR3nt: TGTGCCAGCAGCTTGGTACCCGGACTTGAAGGGGGCGAGCAGTACTTC
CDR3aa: CASSLVPGLEGGEQYF

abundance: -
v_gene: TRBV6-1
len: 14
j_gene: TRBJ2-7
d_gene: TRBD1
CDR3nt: TGTGCCAGCAGTGACCGGGACAGGGGTTACGAGCAGTACTTC
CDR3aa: CASSDRDRGYEQYF

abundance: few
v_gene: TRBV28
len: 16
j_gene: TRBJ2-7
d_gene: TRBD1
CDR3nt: TGTGCCAGCAGTTTAGTTTTGCAGGGGGCGACTAGCGAGCAGTACTTC
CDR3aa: CASSLVLQGATSEQYF

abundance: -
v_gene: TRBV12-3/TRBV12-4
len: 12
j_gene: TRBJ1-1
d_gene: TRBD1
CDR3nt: TGTGCCAGCAATGTACAGGGGGCGCGTGCTTTCTTT
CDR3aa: CASNVQGARAFF

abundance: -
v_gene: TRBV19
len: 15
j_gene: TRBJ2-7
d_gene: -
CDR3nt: TGTGCCAGTAGTCCCAGCGTGGACAGCCCCTACGAGCAGTACTTC
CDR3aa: CASSPSVDSPYEQYF

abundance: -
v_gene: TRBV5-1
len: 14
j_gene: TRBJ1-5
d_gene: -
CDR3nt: TGCGCCAGCAGCTTAGGGGGGGGAACACAGCCCCAGCATTTT
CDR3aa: CASSLGGGTQPQHF

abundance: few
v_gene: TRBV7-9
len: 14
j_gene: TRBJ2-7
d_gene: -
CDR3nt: TGTGCCAGCAGCTTAAACAGGGAAACCTACGAGCAGTACTTC
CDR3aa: CASSLNRETYEQYF

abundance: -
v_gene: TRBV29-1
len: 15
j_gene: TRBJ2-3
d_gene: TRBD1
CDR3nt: TGCAGCGTTGGGAGGACAGGGGGTTACACAGATACGCAGTATTTT
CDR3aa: CSVGRTGGYTDTQYF

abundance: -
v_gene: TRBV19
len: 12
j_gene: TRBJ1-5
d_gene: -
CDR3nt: TGTGCCAGTACATATGGGGATCAGCCCCAGCATTTT
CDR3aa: CASTYGDQPQHF

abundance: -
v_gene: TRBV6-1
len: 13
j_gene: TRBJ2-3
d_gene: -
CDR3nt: TGTGCCAGCAGTGAAAATATGCAGGTCGGAGTGTATTTT
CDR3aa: CASSENMQVGVYF

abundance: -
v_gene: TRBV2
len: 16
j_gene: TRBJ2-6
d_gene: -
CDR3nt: TGTGCCAGCAGTGGGGGACGGAACTCTGGGGCCAACGTCCTGACTTTC
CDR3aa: CASSGGRNSGANVLTF

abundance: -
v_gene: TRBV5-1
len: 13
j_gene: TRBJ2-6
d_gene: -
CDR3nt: TGCGCCAGCAGCTTGGCTGGGGCCAACGTCCTGACTTTC
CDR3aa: CASSLAGANVLTF

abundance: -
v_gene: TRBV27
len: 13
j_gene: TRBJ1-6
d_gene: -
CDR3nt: TGTGCCAGCAGTTTAGCTGTAAATTCACCCCTCCACTTT
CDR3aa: CASSLAVNSPLHF

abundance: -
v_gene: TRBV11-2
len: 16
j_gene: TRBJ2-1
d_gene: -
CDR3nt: TGTGCCAGCAGCTTATATAGCGGAGGCTCCTACAATGAGCAGTTCTTC
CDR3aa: CASSLYSGGSYNEQFF

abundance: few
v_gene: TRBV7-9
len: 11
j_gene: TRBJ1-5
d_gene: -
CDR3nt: TGTGCCAGCAGCTTAAATGGGCCCCAGCATTTT
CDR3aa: CASSLNGPQHF

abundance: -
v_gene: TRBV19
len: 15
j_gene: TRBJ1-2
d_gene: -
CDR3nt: TGTGCCAGTAACTCGGACGGCTTAGCTAACTATGGCTACACCTTC
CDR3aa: CASNSDGLANYGYTF

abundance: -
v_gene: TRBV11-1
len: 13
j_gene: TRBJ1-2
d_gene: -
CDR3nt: TGTGCCAGCAGCTCACAGGGAAGAAATGGCTACACCTTC
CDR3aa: CASSSQGRNGYTF

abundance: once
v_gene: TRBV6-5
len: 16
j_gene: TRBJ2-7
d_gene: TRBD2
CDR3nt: TGTGCCAGCAGTTATGGTAGCGGGAGGGTCTCCCACGAGCAGTACTTC
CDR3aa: CASSYGSGRVSHEQYF

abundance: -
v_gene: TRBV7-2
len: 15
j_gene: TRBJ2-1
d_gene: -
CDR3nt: TGTGCCAGCAGCTTAGCGGCTAGCGTGGGCAATGAGCAGTTCTTC
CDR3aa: CASSLAASVGNEQFF

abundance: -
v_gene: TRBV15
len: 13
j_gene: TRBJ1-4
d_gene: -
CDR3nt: TGTGCCACCAGCAGAGTCGGTAATGAAAAACTGTTTTTT
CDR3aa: CATSRVGNEKLFF

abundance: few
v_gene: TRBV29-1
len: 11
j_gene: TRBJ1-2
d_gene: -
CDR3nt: TGCAGCGTTGTGCAGCCCTATGGCTACACCTTC
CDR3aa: CSVVQPYGYTF

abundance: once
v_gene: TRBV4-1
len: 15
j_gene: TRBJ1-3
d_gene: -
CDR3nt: TGCGCCAGCAGCCAAGAGTCCACGAGTGGAAACACCATATATTTT
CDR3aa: CASSQESTSGNTIYF

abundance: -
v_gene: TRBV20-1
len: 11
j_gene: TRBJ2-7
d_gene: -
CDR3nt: TGCAGTGCCGAAAAGTCTCTCGAGCAGTACTTC
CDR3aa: CSAEKSLEQYF

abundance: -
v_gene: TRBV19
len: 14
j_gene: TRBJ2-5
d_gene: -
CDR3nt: TGTGCCAGTAGTATAGCTCCTGGGAGGGAGACCCAGTACTTC
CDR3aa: CASSIAPGRETQYF

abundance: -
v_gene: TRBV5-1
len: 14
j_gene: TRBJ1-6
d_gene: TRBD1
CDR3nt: TGCGCCAGCAGCCTCGGGACAGGCATGGCACCCCTCCACTTT
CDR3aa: CASSLGTGMAPLHF

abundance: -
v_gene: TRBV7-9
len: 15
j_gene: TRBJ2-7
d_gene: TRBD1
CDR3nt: TGTGCCAGCAGCGTCCACCGGGACAGGGCTCACGAGCAGTACTTC
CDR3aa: CASSVHRDRAHEQYF

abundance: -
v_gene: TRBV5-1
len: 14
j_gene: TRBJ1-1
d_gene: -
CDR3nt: TGCGCCAGCAGCTCAGGGACCCTGAACACTGAAGCTTTCTTT
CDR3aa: CASSSGTLNTEAFF

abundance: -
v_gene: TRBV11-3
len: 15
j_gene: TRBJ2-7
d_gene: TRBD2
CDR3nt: TGTGCCAGCAGCTTAGAGGGGGGAGGGACCTACGAGCAGTACTTC
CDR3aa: CASSLEGGGTYEQYF

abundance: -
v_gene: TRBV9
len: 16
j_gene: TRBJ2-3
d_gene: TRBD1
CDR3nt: TGTGCCAGCAGCGTAGCCCGGGACAGGGTAGGGAATACGCAGTATTTT
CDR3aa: CASSVARDRVGNTQYF

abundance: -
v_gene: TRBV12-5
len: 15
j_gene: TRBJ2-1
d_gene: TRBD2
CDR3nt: TGTGCTAGTGGTCCCCAGCCGGGACTATTGAATGAGCAGTTCTTC
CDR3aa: CASGPQPGLLNEQFF

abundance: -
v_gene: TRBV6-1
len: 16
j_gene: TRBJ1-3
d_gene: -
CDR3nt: TGTGCCAGCAGTGCCCGAGACGGATCTCTTTTGAACACCATATATTTT
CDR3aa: CASSARDGSLLNTIYF

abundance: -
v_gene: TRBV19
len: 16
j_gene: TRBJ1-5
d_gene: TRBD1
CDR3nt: TGTGCCAGTAGTCAAGGGACAGGCACTACAAATCAGCCCCAGCATTTT
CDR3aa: CASSQGTGTTNQPQHF

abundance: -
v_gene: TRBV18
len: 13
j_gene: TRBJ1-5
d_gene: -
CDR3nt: TGTGCCAGCACCGGAGAAAGGGATCAGCCCCAGCATTTT
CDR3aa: CASTGERDQPQHF

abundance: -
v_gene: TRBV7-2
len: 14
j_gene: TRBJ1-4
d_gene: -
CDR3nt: TGTGCCAGCAGCTCCCGGCGCGTGAATGAAAAACTGTTTTTT
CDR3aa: CASSSRRVNEKLFF

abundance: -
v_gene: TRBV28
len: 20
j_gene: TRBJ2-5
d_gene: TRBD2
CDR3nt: TGTGCCAGCAGTCTTGGGACTAGCGGGGGTGCCCTCATGACCCAAGAGACCCAGTACTTC
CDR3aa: CASSLGTSGGALMTQETQYF

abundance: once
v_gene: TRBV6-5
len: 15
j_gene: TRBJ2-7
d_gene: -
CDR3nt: TGTGCCAGCACCCAGGGAGGGGGCCTCGTCTACGAGCAGTACTTC
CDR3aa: CASTQGGGLVYEQYF

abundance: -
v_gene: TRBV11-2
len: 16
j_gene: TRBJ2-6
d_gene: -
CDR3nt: TGTGCCAGCAGCTTAAGCAGGGGCTCTGGGGCCAACGTCCTGACTTTC
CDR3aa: CASSLSRGSGANVLTF

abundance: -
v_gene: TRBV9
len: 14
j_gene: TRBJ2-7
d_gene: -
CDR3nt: TGTGCCAGCAGCGCCCACCCGACAGATTACGAGCAGTACTTC
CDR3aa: CASSAHPTDYEQYF